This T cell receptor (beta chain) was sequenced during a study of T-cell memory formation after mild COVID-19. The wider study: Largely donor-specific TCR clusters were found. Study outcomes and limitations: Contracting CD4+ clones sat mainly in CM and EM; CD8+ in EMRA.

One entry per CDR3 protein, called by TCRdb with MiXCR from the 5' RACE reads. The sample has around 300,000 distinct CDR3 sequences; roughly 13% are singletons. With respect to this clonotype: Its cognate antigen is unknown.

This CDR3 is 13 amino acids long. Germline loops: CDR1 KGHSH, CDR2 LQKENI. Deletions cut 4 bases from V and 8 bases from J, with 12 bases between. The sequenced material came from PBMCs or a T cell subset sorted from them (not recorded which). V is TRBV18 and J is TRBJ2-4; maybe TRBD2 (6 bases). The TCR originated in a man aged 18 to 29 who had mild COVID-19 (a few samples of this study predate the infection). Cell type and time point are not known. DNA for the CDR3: TGTGCCAGCTCACTCGGGGGAGGTGACATTCAGTACTTC. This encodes CASSLGGGDIQYF.